Below are 5 T cell receptor beta chains sequenced from a single sample in a study of human T cells and chemical hapten exposure. TCRdb passed the RACE reads through MiXCR, listing each CDR3 protein once. The sample includes about 200,000 distinct CDR3 sequences, 24% seen only once; the top ten take about 2.5%. The time point was: patch test 3, about 24 weeks after DPC sensitization. Treatment noted: therapeutic diphenylcyclopropenone sensitization with weekly scalp DPC. The starting material was whole blood, obtained in connection with sensitization to the hapten diphenylcyclopropenone (DPC). The receptors stem from a woman between 40 and 50 years old with alopecia areata. Some clones in this sample may be carry-over from other donors' samples.

The chain couples TRBV9 to TRBJ1-1; no reliable D call. V was pared by 4 bases and J by 4 bases, with 11 bases between. CDR3 length equals 13 residues. Germline CDR1 reads SGDLS; CDR2 reads YYNGEE. Written as DNA, the CDR3 is TGTGCCAGCAGCCCTCGCAGCAGCACTGAAGCTTTCTTT. This encodes CASSPRSSTEAFF.

In this sample, this clonotype turned up a few times. The chain uses TRBV6-1 and TRBJ1-1; D gene ambiguous. CDR1 and CDR2 (germline): MNHNS, SASEGT. The V gene lost 1 base and the J gene lost 9 bases, with 12 bases spanning the gap. This CDR3 is 13 amino acids long. The CDR3, as DNA: TGTGCCAGCAGTGAAGGGTCCGGACCCCAAGCTTTCTTT. Protein product: CASSEGSGPQAFF.

In its sample, this clonotype was seen a few times. This chain joins TRBV20-1 and TRBJ2-1; 7 nucleotides agree with TRBD2. V gave up 6 bases and J gave up 7 bases; unmatched junction bases: 6. Germline loops: CDR1 DFQATT, CDR2 SNEGSKA (reference sequence). This CDR3 is built from 12 residues. The DNA of the CDR3 is TGCAGTGCACCCGTACTAGCGAATGAGCAGTTCTTC. Protein sequence: CSAPVLANEQFF.

This sequence joins TRBV24-1 and TRBJ1-1, with D uncertain. CDR3 length: 13 residues. Looked up from germline, CDR1 is KGHDR and CDR2 is SFDVKD. Trimming removed 1 base from V and 5 bases from J, with 7 bases in between. Here the CDR3 DNA reads TGTGCCACCAGTGATTTTGTGGGGACTGAAGCTTTCTTT. Amino acids: CATSDFVGTEAFF.

This clonotype is labeled as medium-sized. The gene calls are TRBV13 and TRBJ2-3; weak D call: TRBD2 (6 bases). This CDR3 region has 16 residues. The germline gives CDR1 PRHDT, CDR2 FYEKMQ (reference sequence). V was pared by 5 bases and J by 0 bases, with 15 bases between. The CDR3 DNA is TGTGCCAGCAGCCTCCGACTAGATCTAAGCACAGATACGCAGTATTTT. Its translation is CASSLRLDLSTDTQYF.